The clone carrying this TCR beta chain was found a few times. This entry is derived from a study of blood T cell repertoires in COVID-19. Across the whole study: COVID-19 samples from acute and convalescent phases originated in the United States, Italy and Spain. The cDNA or gDNA used as material had been derived from T cells, B-cell-depleted T cells, or PBMCs.

The length of the CDR3 is 16 residues. The germline V gene encodes CDR1 SEHNR and CDR2 FQNEAQ (reference sequence). J was trimmed by 0 bases and V by 5 bases; bases with no gene match: 7. In the source study's methods: Amplified reference gene primers provided the basis for estimating nucleated cell counts. Profiled with immunoSEQ multiplex PCR; TCRdb holds only in-frame clones, not every one. That table gives V, J and clone size, and the DNA gave D and trimming. The sample includes 40,000 to 60,000 clones, roughly 83% of them seen just once. Sequencing input: peripheral blood. The source is a human donor in a cohort sampled during active COVID-19. This chain joins TRBV7-9 and TRBJ2-7; 10 nucleotides align to TRBD2. The CDR3 bases are TGTGCCAGCAGCCCCTGGACTAGCGGCTACTCCTACGAGCAGTACTTC. It codes for CASSPWTSGYSYEQYF.